This record concerns one T cell receptor (beta chain) sequence. These data are taken from a study of blood T cell repertoires in COVID-19. The germline V and J ends were trimmed by 1 base and 5 bases, with 15 bases remaining between them. CDR3 length: 15 residues. Germline V gene data show CDR1 as LGHDT and CDR2 as YNNKEL (reference sequence). Clones were sequenced by immunoSEQ multiplex PCR, and TCRdb holds only the in-frame ones, with some missing. The table includes 70,000 to 100,000 clones, around 88% detected once. This chain uses TRBV3-1 (or the pseudogene TRBV3-2) with TRBJ2-7; a weak D match, TRBD2 (5 bases). The receptor comes from a man aged 80 or over with active or convalescent COVID-19. Sequences were obtained from peripheral blood. The CDR3 DNA reads TGTGCCAGCAGCCAAGCCGACTCTAGCTTCCACGAGCAGTACTTC. It codes for CASSQADSSFHEQYF.